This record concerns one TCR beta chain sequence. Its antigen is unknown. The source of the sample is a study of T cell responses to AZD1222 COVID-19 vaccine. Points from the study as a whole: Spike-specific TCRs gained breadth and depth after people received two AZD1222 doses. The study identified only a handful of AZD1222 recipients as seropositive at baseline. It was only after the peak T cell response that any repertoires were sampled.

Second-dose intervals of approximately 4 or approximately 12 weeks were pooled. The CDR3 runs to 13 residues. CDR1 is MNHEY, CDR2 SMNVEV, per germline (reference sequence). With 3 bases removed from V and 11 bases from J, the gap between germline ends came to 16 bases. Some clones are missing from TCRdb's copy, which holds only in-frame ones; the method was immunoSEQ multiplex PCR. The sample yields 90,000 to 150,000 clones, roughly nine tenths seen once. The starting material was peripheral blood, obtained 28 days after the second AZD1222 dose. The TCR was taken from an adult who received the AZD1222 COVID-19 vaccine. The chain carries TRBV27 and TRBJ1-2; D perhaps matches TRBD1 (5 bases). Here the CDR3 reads CASSFRFDQGYTF. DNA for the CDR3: TGTGCCAGCAGTTTTAGGTTTGATCAGGGATACACCTTC.